This T cell receptor (beta chain) was retrieved from a study of T cell changes during pregnancy in multiple sclerosis. This clone was counted a single time. The ends lost 5 bases at V and 5 bases at J; junction bases unmatched: 14. This CDR3 has 17 amino acids. CDR1 SGHTA and CDR2 FQGNSA come from the germline V gene. The assay was immunoSEQ multiplex PCR, and TCRdb's table has in-frame clones only and misses some. The sample has 45,000 to 70,000 clones, around nine tenths seen once. This TCR was sampled from a female donor in good health, enrolled as a control in a pregnancy study. This specimen consisted of peripheral blood, obtained in the third trimester of pregnancy. V is TRBV7-2 and J is TRBJ1-4; 7 nucleotides agree with TRBD1. The CDR3 protein is CASSPRVGGQQNEKLFF. The CDR3 DNA reads as TGTGCCAGCAGCCCAAGAGTGGGGGGACAGCAGAATGAAAAACTGTTTTTT.